This T cell receptor (beta chain) was observed in a study of T-cell memory formation after mild COVID-19. Study-level findings and limits: Contracting CD4+ clones sat mainly in CM and EM; CD8+ in EMRA. A second wave expanding day 15 to 37 was CD4+-biased; contracting clones were balanced. Prior to infection, memory already included some responding clones, suggesting cross-reactive memory joined.

Amplification by 5'RACE using constant-segment primers produced TCR alpha and TCR beta cDNA libraries that carried sample barcodes and UMIs. TCRdb reprocessed the 5' RACE reads with MiXCR, giving one entry per CDR3 protein. This sample has about 270,000 distinct CDR3 sequences, with roughly 18% found just once. The sample holds a few counts of this clonotype. What it binds is not known. The clonotype was recovered from a man aged 18 to 30 who had mild COVID-19 (a few samples of this study predate the infection). Cell type and time point are not known. The sequencing input was PBMCs or a T cell subset sorted from them (not recorded which).

This CDR3 is CASSHEANSYEQYF. The CDR3 DNA follows: TGCGCCAGCAGCCACGAGGCTAACTCCTACGAGCAGTACTTC. This chain joins TRBV5-1 and TRBJ2-7; no clear D gene. Germline V CDR1 and CDR2: SGHRS, YFSETQ. CDR3 length equals 14 residues. The V end lost 4 bases, the J end lost 0 bases, and 11 bases lay between the germline ends.